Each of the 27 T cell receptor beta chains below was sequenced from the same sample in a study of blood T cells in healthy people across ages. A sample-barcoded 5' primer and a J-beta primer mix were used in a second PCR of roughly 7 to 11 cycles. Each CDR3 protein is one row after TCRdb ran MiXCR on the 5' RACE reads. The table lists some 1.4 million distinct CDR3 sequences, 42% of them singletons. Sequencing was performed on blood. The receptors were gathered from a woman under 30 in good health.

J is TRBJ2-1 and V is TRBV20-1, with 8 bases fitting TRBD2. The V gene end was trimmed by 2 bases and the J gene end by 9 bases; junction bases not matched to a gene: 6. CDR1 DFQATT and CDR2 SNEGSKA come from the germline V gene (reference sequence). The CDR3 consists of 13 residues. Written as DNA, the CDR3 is TGCAGTGCTAGACCGGGGGGGCAACCTGAGCAGTTCTTC. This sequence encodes CSARPGGQPEQFF.

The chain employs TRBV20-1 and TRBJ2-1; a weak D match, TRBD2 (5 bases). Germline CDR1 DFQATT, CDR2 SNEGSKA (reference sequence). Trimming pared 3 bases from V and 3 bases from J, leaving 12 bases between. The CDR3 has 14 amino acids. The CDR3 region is CSASNPSYYNEQFF. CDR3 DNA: TGCAGTGCTAGTAATCCTAGCTACTACAATGAGCAGTTCTTC.

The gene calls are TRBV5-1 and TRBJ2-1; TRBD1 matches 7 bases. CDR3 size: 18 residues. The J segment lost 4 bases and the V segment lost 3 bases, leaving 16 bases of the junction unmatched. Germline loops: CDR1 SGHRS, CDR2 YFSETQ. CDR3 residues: CASSSSATGCGSYNEQFF. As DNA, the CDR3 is TGCGCCAGCAGCTCCAGCGCGACAGGGTGTGGGTCGTACAATGAGCAGTTCTTC.

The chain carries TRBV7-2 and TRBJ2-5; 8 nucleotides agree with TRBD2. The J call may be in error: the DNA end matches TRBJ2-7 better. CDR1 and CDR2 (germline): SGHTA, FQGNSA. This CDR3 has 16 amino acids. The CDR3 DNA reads TGTGCCAGCAGCTTAGCTAGCGGGACCCGTACCTACGAGCAGTACTTC. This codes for CASSLASGTRTYEQYF.

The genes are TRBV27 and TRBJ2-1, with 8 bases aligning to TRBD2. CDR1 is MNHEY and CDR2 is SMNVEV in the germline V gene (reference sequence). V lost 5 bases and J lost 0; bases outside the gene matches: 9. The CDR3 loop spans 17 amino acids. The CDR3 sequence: CASSIWAGGVSYNEQFF. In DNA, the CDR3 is TGTGCCAGCAGTATCTGGGCGGGGGGCGTCTCCTACAATGAGCAGTTCTTC.

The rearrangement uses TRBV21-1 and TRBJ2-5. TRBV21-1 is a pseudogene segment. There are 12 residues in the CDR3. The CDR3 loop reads CATAVYQETQYF. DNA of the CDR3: TGTGCGACGGCGGTATACCAAGAGACCCAGTACTTC.

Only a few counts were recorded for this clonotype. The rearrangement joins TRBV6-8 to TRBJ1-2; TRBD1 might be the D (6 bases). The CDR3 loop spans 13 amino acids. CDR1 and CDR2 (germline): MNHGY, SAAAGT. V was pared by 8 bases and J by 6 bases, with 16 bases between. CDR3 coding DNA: TGTGCCAGCCGAAACAGGGTTCCAAATGGCTACACCTTC. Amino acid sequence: CASRNRVPNGYTF.

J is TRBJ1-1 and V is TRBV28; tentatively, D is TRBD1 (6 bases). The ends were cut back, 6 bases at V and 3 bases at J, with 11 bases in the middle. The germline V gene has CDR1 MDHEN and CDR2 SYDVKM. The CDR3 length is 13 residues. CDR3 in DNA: TGTGCCAGCAGAAAAACAGGGTACACTGAAGCTTTCTTT. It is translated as CASRKTGYTEAFF.

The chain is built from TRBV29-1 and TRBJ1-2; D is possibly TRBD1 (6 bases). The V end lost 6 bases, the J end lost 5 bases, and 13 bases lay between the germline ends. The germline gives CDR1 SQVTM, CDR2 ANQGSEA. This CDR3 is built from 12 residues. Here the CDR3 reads CSVETGFYGYTF. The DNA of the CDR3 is TGCAGCGTGGAAACAGGGTTTTATGGCTACACCTTC.

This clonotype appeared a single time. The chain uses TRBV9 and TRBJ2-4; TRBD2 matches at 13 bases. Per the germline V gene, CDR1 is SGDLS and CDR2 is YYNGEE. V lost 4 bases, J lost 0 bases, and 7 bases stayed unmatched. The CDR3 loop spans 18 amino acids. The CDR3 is CASSPGLAGALAKNIQYF. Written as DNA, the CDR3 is TGTGCCAGCAGCCCCGGACTAGCGGGGGCCCTAGCCAAAAACATTCAGTACTTC.

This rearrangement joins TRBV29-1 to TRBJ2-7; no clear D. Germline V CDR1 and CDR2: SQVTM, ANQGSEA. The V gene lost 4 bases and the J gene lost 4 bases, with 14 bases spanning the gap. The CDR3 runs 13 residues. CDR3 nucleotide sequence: TGCAGCGTTGGCTTGGGAAGGCAGTACGAGCAGTACTTC. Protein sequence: CSVGLGRQYEQYF.

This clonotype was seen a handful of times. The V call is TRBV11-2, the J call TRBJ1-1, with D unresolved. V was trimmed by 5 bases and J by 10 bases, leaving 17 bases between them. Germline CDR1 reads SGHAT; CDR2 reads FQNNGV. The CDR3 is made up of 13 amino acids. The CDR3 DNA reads TGTGCCAGCAGCGCTCTACCGGGGTCAGCAGCTTTCTTT. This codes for CASSALPGSAAFF.

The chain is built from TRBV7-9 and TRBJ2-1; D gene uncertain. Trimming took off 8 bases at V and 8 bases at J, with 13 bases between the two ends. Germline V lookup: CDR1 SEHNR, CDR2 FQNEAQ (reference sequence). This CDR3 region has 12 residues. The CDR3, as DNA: TGTGCCAGCCCAGTGAACGGGCATGAGCAGTTCTTC. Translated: CASPVNGHEQFF.

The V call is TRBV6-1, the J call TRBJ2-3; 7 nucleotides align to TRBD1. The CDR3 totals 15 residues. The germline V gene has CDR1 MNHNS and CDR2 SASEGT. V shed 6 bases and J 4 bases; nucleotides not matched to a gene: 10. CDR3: CASSKTGQGADTQYF. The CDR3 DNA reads TGTGCCAGCAGCAAGACAGGGCAGGGAGCAGATACGCAGTATTTT.

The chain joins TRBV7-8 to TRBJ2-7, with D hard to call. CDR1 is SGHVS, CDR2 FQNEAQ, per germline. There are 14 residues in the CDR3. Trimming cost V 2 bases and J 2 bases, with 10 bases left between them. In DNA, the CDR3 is TGTGCCAGCAGCTTAAACCCCCTTCCCTACGAGCAGTACTTC. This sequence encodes CASSLNPLPYEQYF.

The CDR3 reads CASSSPGDFYEQYF. CDR3 in DNA: TGTGCCAGCAGTTCCCCAGGGGATTTCTACGAGCAGTACTTC. The chain carries TRBV6-2 or TRBV6-3 and TRBJ2-7; a possible D gene is TRBD1 (6 bases). This CDR3 has 14 amino acids. Trimming removed 4 bases at V and 3 bases at J, with 13 bases between. Germline V gene lookup returns CDR1 MNHEY and CDR2 SVGEGT.

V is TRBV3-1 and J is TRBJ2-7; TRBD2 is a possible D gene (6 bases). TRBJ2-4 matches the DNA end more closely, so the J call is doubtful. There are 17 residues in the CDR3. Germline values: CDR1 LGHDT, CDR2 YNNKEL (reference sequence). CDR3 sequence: CASSQIPPGSLRNIQYF. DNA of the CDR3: TGTGCCAGCAGCCAAATTCCGCCCGGGAGTCTGAGGAACATTCAGTACTTC.

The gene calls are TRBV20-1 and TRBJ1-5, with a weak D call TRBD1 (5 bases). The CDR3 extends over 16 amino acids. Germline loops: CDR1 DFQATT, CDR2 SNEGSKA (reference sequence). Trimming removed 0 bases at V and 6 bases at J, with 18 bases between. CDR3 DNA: TGCAGTGCTAGAGATCCGAACGGGGCAGGTGGTCAGCCCCAGCATTTT. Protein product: CSARDPNGAGGQPQHF.

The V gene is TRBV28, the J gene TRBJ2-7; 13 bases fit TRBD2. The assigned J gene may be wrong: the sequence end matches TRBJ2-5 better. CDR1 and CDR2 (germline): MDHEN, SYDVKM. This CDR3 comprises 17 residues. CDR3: CASSLLTGTSGVETQYF. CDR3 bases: TGTGCCAGCAGTTTACTAACCGGGACTAGCGGGGTAGAGACCCAGTACTTC.

CDR3 loop: CASSARDFTDTQYF. CDR3 nucleotide sequence: TGTGCCAGCAGCGCCCGGGACTTCACAGATACGCAGTATTTT. This sequence joins TRBV9 and TRBJ2-3; a possible D gene is TRBD2 (6 bases). Germline V CDR1 and CDR2: SGDLS, YYNGEE. The CDR3 is 14 amino acids. Trimming took off 3 bases at V and 2 bases at J, with 10 bases between the two ends.

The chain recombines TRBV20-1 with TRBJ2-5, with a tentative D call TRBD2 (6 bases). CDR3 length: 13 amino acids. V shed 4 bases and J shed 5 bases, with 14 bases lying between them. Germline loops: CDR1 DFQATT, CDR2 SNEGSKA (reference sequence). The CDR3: CSATLGGMETQYF. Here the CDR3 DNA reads TGCAGTGCTACCCTGGGAGGTATGGAGACCCAGTACTTC.

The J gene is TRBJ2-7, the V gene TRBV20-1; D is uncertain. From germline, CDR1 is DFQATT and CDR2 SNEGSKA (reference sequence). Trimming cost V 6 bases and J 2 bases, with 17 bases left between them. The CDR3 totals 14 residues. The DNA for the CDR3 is TGCAGTGCCACGACGCAGACGGTGACCTACGAGCAGTACTTC. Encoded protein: CSATTQTVTYEQYF.

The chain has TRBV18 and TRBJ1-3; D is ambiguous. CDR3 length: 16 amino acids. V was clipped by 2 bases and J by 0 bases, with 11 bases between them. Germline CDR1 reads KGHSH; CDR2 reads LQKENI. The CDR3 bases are TGTGCCAGCTCACCAAATTCTCAGAGCTCTGGAAACACCATATATTTT. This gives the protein CASSPNSQSSGNTIYF.

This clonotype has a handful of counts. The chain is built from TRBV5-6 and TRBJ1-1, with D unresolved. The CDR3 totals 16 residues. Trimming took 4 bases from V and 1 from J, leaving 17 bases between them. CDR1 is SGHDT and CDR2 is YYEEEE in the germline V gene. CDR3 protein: CASSPPPDVQNTEAFF. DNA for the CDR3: TGTGCCAGCAGCCCCCCCCCGGACGTACAGAACACTGAAGCTTTCTTT.

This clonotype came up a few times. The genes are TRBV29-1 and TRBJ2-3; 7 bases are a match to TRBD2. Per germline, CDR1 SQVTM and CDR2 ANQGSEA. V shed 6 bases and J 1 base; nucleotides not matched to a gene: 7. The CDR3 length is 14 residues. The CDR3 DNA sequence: TGCAGCGTGGAGCGGGGTAGGGGCACAGATACGCAGTATTTT. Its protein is CSVERGRGTDTQYF.

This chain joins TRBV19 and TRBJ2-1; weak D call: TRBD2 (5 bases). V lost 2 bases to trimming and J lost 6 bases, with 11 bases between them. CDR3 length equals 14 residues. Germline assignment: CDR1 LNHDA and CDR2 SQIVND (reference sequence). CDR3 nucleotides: TGTGCCAGTAGTATAACCTCCCTAGCCAATGAGCAGTTCTTC. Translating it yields CASSITSLANEQFF.

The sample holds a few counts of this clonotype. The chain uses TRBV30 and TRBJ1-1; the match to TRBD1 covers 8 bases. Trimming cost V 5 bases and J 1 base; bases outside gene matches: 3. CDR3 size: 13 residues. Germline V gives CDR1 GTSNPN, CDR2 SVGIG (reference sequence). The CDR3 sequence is CAWGDRGNTEAFF. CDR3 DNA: TGTGCCTGGGGTGACAGGGGGAACACTGAAGCTTTCTTT.